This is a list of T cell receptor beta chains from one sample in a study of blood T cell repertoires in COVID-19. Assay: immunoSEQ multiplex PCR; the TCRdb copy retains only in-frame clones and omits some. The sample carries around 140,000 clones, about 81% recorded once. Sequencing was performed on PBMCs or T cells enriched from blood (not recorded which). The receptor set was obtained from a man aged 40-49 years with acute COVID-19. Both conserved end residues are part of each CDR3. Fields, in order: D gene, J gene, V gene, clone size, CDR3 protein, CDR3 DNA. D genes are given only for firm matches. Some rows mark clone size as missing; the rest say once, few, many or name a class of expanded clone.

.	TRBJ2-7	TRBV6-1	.	CASSEGRGPGEQYF	TGTGCCAGCAGTGAAGGGCGGGGTCCGGGGGAGCAGTACTTC
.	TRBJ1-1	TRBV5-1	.	CASSFIDGLNTEAFF	TGCGCCAGCAGCTTCATCGACGGACTTAACACTGAAGCTTTCTTT
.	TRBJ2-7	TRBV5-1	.	CASSFDSSYEQYF	TGCGCCAGCAGCTTCGACAGTTCCTACGAGCAGTACTTC
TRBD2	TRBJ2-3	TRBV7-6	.	CASTLTSGEANTQYF	TGTGCCAGCACCCTGACTAGCGGGGAGGCAAATACGCAGTATTTT
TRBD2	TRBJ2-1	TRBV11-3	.	CASSLDSGGVHEQFF	TGTGCCAGCAGCTTAGATTCGGGGGGAGTCCATGAGCAGTTCTTC
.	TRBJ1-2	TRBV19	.	CASSAGVDYGYTF	TGTGCCAGTAGTGCAGGGGTGGACTATGGCTACACCTTC
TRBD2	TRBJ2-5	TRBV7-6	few	CASSILSAGTSGKTQYF	TGTGCCAGCAGCATATTATCGGCCGGGACTAGCGGAAAGACCCAGTACTTC
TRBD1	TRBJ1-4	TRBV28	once	CASSLGDRVSGKLFF	TGTGCCAGCAGTTTAGGGGACAGGGTGAGCGGAAAACTGTTTTTT
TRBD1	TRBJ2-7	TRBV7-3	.	CASSFSDRAEQYF	TGTGCCAGCAGCTTTTCAGACAGGGCCGAGCAGTACTTC
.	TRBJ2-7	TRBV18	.	CASSPGPYEQYF	TGTGCCAGCTCACCAGGGCCCTACGAGCAGTACTTC
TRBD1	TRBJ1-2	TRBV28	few	CASKSPGRGSWGYTF	TGTGCCAGCAAATCTCCGGGCAGGGGGTCTTGGGGCTACACCTTC
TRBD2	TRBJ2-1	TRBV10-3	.	CAISLTSGSDEQFF	TGTGCCATCAGTCTAACTAGCGGGAGTGATGAGCAGTTCTTC
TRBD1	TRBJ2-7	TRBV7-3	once	CASSLMGQGQDEQYF	TGTGCCAGCAGCTTAATGGGGCAGGGACAGGACGAGCAGTACTTC
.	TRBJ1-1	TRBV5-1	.	CASSRGDSEGAEAFF	TGCGCCAGCAGCCGGGGGGATTCGGAGGGAGCTGAAGCTTTCTTT
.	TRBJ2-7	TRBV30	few	CAWTSGYEQYF	TGTGCCTGGACCTCGGGCTACGAGCAGTACTTC
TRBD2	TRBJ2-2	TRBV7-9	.	CASSLSPGLESGELFF	TGTGCCAGCAGCCTTTCCCCGGGACTAGAATCCGGGGAGCTGTTTTTT
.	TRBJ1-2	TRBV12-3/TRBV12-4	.	CASSSNFDGYTF	TGTGCCAGCAGTTCAAACTTCGATGGCTACACCTTC
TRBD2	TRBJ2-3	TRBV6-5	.	CASSYGPSGSTDTQYF	TGTGCCAGCAGTTATGGACCCAGCGGGAGTACAGATACGCAGTATTTT
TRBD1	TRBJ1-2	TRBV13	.	CASSKTGGNYGYTF	TGTGCCAGCAGCAAGACAGGGGGTAACTATGGCTACACCTTC
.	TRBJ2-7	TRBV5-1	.	CASRGGGEQYF	TGCGCCAGCAGGGGGGGTGGCGAGCAGTACTTC
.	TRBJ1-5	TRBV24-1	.	CATSATGQGGQPQHF	TGTGCCACCAGTGCCACAGGGCAGGGAGGGCAGCCCCAGCATTTT
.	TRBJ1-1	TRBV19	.	CASSIGGTEVNTEAFF	TGTGCCAGTAGTATTGGGGGGACGGAGGTGAACACTGAAGCTTTCTTT
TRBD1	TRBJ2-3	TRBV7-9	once	CASSSQGADTQYF	TGTGCCAGCAGTTCGCAGGGGGCAGATACGCAGTATTTT
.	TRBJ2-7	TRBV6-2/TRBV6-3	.	CASSYSGVYEQYF	TGTGCCAGCAGTTACTCGGGAGTATACGAGCAGTACTTC
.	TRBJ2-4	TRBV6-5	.	CASSSDRNIQYF	TGTGCCAGCAGTTCGGACAGAAACATTCAGTACTTC
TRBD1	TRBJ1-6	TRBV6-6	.	CASSSTGGDGSPLHF	TGTGCCAGCAGTTCTACAGGGGGGGACGGTTCACCCCTCCACTTT
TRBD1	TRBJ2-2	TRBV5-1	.	CASSSRTGSGELFF	TGCGCCAGCAGCTCGAGGACAGGAAGCGGGGAGCTGTTTTTT
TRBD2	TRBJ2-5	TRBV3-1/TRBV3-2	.	CASSPRTSGRGYQETQYF	TGTGCCAGCAGCCCGCGGACTAGCGGGAGAGGGTACCAAGAGACCCAGTACTTC
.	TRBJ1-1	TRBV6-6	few	CASSLPQWNTEAFF	TGTGCCAGCAGCCTCCCCCAGTGGAACACTGAAGCTTTCTTT
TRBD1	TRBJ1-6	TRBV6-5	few	CASGDRGEYNSPLHF	TGTGCCAGCGGGGACAGGGGGGAATATAATTCACCCCTCCACTTT
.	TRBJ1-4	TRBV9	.	CASSVSAGLLEKLFF	TGTGCCAGCAGCGTATCGGCAGGGCTTTTGGAAAAACTGTTTTTT
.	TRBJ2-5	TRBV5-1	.	CASSLALAVETQYF	TGCGCCAGCAGCTTGGCACTAGCAGTTGAGACCCAGTACTTC
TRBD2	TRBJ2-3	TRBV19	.	CASSMGGNTQYF	TGTGCCAGTAGTATGGGAGGGAATACGCAGTATTTT
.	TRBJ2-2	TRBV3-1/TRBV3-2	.	CASSLGSGTGELFF	TGTGCCAGCAGCCTCGGGTCCGGCACCGGGGAGCTGTTTTTT
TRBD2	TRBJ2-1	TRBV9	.	CASSVGGRALIDNEQFF	TGTGCCAGCAGCGTAGGCGGGAGGGCCTTAATAGACAATGAGCAGTTCTTC
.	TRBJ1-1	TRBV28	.	CASSRSWTENTEAFF	TGTGCCAGCAGTAGAAGTTGGACAGAAAACACTGAAGCTTTCTTT
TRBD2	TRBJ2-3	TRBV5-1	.	CASSLGLAGVDTQYF	TGCGCCAGCAGCTTGGGACTAGCGGGGGTAGATACGCAGTATTTT
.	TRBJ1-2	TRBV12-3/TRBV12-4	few	CASSSRGDYGYTF	TGTGCCAGCAGTTCCCGGGGGGACTATGGCTACACCTTC
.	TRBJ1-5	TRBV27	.	CASSPGQRGQPQHF	TGTGCCAGCAGTCCTGGCCAGCGAGGTCAGCCCCAGCATTTT
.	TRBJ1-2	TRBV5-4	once	CASTPGGANYGYTF	TGTGCCAGCACCCCGGGGGGAGCTAACTATGGCTACACCTTC
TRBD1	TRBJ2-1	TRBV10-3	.	CAIGQGVGGNEQFF	TGTGCCATCGGACAGGGGGTAGGGGGCAATGAGCAGTTCTTC
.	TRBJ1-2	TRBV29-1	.	CSVLEGNYGYTF	TGCAGCGTTCTGGAGGGTAACTATGGCTACACCTTC
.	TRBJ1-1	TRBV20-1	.	CSARSDRQAFF	TGCAGTGCTAGATCTGACAGGCAAGCTTTCTTT
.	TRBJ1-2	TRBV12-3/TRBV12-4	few	CASSKDRPGYTF	TGTGCCAGCAGTAAAGACAGGCCTGGCTACACCTTC
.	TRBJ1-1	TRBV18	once	CASSPRGSQNTEAFF	TGTGCCAGCTCACCACGCGGCAGCCAGAACACTGAAGCTTTCTTT